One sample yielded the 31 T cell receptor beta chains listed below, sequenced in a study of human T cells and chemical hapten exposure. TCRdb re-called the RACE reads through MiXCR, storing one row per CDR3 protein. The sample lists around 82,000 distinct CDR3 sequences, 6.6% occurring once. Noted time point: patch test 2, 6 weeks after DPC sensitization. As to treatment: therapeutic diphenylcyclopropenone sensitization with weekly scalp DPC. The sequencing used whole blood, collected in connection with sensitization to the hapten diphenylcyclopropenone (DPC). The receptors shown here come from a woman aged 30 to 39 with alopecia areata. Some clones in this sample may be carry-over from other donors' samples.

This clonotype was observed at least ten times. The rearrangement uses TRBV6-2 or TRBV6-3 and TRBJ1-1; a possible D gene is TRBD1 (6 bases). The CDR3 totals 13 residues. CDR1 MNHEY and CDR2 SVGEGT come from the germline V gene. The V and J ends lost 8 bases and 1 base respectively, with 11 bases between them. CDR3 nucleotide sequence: TGTGCCAGCTCTCACAGGGAGAACACTGAAGCTTTCTTT. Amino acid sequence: CASSHRENTEAFF.

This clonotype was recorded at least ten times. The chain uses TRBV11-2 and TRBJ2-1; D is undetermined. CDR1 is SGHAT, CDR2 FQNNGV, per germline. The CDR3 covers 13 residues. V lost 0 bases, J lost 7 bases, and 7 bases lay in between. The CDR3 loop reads CASSLDLRNEQFF. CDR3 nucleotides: TGTGCCAGCAGCTTAGATCTTAGGAATGAGCAGTTCTTC. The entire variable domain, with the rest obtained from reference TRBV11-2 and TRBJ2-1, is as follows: EAGVAQSPRYKIIEKRQSVAFWCNPISGHATLYWYQQILGQGPKLLIQFQNNGVVDDSQLPKDRFSAERLKGVDSTLKIQPAKLEDSAVYLCASSLDLRNEQFFGPGTRLTVL.

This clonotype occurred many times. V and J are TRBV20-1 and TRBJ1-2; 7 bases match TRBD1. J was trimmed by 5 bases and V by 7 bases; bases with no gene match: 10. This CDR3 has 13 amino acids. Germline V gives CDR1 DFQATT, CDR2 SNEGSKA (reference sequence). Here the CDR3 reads CSVTDRDSYGYTF. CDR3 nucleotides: TGCAGTGTCACAGACAGGGATAGTTATGGCTACACCTTC.

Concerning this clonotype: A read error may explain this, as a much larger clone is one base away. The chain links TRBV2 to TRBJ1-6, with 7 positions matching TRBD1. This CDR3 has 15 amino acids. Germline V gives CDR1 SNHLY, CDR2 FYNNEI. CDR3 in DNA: TGTGCCAGCAGTGAGAGGGGGCCGAATAATTCACCCCCCCACTTT. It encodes CASSERGPNNSPPHF.

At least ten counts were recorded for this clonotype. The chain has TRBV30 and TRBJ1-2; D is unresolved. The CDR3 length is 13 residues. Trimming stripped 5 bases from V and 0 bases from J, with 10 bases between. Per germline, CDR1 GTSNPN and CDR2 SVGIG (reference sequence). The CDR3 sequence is CAWDRSTNYGYTF. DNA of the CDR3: TGTGCCTGGGATCGATCTACTAACTATGGCTACACCTTC.

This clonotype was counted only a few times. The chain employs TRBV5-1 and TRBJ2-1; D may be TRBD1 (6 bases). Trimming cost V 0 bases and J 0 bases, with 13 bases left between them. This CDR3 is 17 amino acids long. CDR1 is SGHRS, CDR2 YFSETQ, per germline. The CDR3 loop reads CASSLGQVPTSYNEQFF. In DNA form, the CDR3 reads TGCGCCAGCAGCTTGGGACAGGTCCCTACCTCCTACAATGAGCAGTTCTTC. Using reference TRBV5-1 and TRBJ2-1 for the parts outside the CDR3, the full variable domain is KAGVTQTPRYLIKTRGQQVTLSCSPISGHRSVSWYQQTPGQGLQFLFEYFSETQRNKGNFPGRFSGRQFSNSRSEMNVSTLELGDSALYLCASSLGQVPTSYNEQFFGPGTRLTVL.

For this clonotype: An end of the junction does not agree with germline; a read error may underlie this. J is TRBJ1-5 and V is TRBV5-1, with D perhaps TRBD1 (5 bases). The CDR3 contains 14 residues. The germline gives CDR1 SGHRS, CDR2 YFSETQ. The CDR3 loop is CAGSLGQGGQPQHF. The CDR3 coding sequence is TGCGCCGGCAGCTTGGGGCAGGGAGGTCAGCCCCAGCATTTT.

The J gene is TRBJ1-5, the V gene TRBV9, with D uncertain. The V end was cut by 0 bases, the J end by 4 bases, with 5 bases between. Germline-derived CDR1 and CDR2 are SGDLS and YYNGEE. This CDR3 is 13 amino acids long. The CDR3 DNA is TGTGCCAGCAGCGTAGGCCAAAATCAGCCCCAGCATTTT. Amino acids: CASSVGQNQPQHF.

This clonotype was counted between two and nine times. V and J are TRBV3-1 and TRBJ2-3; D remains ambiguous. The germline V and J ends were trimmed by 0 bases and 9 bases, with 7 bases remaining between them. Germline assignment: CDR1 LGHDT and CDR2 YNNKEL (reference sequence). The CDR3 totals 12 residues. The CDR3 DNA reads TGTGCCAGCAGCCAAGACCGGGCCACGCAGTATTTT. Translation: CASSQDRATQYF.

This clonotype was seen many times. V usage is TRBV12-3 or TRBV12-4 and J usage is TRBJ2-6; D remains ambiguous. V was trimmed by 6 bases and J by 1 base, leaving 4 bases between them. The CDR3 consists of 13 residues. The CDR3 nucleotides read TGTGCCAGCAGCTTTTCTGGGGCCAACGTCCTGACTTTC. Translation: CASSFSGANVLTF.

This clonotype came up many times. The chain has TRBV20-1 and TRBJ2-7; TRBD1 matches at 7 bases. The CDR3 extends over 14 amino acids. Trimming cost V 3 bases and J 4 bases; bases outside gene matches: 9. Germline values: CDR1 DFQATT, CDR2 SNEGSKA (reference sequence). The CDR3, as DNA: TGCAGTGCTAGTCTCCCGGACAGGACATACGAGCAGTACTTC. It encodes CSASLPDRTYEQYF.

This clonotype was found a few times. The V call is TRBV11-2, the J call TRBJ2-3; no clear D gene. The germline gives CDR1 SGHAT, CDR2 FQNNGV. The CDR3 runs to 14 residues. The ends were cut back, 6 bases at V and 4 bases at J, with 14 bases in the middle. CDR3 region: CASRISVIADTQYF. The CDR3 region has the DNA TGTGCCAGCAGGATTTCGGTCATCGCAGATACGCAGTATTTT.

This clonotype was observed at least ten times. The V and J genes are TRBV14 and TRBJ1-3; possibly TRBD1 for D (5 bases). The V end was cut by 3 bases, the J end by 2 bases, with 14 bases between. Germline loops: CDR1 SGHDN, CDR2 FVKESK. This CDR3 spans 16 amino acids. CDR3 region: CASSHRQLTAGNTIYF. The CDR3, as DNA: TGTGCCAGCAGCCATCGACAGTTGACAGCTGGAAACACCATATATTTT.

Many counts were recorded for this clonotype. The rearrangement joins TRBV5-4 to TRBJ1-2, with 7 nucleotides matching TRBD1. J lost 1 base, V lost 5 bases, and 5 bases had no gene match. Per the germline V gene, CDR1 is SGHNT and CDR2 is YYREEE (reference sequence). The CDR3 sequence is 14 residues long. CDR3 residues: CASRSGQHNYGYTF. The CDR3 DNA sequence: TGTGCCAGCAGGTCGGGACAGCATAACTATGGCTACACCTTC. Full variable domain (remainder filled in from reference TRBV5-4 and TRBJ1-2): ETGVTQSPTHLIKTRGQQVTLRCSSQSGHNTVSWYQQALGQGPQFIFQYYREEENGRGNFPPRFSGLQFPNYSSELNVNALELDDSALYLCASRSGQHNYGYTFGSGTRLTVV.

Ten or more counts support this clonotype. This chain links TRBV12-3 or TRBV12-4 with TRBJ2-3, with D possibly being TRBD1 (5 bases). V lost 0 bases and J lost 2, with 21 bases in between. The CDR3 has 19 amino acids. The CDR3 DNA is TGTGCCAGCAGTTTAGCGCGGTTATATTCGGACACTCCCACAGATACGCAGTATTTT. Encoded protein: CASSLARLYSDTPTDTQYF.

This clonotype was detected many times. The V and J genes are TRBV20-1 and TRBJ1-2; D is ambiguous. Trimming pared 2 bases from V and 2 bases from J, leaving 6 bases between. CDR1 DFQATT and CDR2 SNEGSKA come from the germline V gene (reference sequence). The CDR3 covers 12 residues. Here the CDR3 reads CSARPNNYGYTF. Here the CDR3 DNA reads TGCAGTGCTAGACCCAACAACTATGGCTACACCTTC.

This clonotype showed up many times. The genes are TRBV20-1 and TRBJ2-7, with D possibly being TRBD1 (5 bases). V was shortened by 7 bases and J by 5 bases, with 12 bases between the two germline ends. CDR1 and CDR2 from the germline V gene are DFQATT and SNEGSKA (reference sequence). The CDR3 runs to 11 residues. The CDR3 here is CSVGQGNEQYF. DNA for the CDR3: TGCAGTGTTGGGCAGGGAAACGAGCAGTACTTC.

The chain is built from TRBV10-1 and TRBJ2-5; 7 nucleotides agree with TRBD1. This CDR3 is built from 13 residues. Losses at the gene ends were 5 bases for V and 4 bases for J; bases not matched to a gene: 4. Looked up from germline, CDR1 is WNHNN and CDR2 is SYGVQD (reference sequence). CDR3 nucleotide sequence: TGCGCCAGCAGTCCGGGACAGTCAGAGACCCAGTACTTC. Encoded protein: CASSPGQSETQYF.

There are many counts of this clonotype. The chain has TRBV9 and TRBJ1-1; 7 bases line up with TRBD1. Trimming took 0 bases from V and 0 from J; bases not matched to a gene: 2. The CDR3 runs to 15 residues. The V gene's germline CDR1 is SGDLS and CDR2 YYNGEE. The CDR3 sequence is CASSVGTGLNTEAFF. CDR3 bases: TGTGCCAGCAGCGTAGGGACAGGACTGAACACTGAAGCTTTCTTT.

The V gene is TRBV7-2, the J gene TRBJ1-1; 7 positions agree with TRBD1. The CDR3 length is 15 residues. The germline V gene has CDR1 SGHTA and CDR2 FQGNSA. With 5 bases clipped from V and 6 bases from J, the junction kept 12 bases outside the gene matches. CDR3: CASSTGQTISAEAFF. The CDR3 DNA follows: TGTGCCAGCAGCACGGGACAGACTATTTCGGCTGAAGCTTTCTTT.

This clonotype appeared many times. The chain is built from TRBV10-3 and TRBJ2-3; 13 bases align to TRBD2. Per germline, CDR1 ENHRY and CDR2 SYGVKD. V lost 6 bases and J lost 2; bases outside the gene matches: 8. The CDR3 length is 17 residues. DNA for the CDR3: TGTGCCATCAGCACCGGACTAGCGGGGGTCTCCACAGATACGCAGTATTTT. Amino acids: CAISTGLAGVSTDTQYF.

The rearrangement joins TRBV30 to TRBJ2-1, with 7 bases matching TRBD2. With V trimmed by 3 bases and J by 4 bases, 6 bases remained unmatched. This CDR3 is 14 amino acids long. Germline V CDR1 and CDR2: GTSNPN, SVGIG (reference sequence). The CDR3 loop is CAWRGGGEYNEQFF. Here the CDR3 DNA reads TGTGCCTGGAGGGGTGGGGGGGAATACAATGAGCAGTTCTTC. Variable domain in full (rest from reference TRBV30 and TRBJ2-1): SQTIHQWPATLVQPVGSPLSLECTVEGTSNPNLYWYRQAAGRGLQLLFYSVGIGQISSEVPQNLSASRPQDRQFILSSKKLLLSDSGFYLCAWRGGGEYNEQFFGPGTRLTVL.

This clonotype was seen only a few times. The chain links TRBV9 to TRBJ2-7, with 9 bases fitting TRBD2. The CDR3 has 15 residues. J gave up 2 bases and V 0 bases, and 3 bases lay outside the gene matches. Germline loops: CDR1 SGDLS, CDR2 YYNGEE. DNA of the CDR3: TGTGCCAGCAGCGTAGATAGCGGGGGCACCTACGAGCAGTACTTC. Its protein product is CASSVDSGGTYEQYF.

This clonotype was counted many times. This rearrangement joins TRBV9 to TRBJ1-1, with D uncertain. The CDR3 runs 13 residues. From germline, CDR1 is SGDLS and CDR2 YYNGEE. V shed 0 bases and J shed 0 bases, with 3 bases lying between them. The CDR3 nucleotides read TGTGCCAGCAGCGTAGAGATGAACACTGAAGCTTTCTTT. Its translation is CASSVEMNTEAFF.

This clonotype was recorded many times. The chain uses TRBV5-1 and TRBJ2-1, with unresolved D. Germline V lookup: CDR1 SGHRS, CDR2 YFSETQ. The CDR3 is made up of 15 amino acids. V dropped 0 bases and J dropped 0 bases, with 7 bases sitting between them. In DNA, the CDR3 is TGCGCCAGCAGCTTGGGGCTCTTCTCCTACAATGAGCAGTTCTTC. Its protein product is CASSLGLFSYNEQFF.

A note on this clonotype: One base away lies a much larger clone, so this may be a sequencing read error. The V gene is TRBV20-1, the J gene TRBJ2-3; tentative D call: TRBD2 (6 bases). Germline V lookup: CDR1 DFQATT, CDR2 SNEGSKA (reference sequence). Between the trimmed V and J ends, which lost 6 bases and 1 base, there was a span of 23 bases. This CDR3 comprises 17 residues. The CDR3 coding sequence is TGCAGTGCCGCATTCGCCGGGGATCAGCGGGGCACAGATACGCAGTATTTT. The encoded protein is CSAAFAGDQRGTDTQYF.

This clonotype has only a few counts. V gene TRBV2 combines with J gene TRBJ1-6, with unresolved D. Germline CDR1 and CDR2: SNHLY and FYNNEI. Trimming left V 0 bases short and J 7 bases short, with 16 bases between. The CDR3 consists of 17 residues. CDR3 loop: CASSEALLGVGNSPLHF. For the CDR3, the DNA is TGTGCCAGCAGTGAAGCGCTTTTGGGAGTTGGGAATTCACCCCTCCACTTT.

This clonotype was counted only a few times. In DNA form, the CDR3 reads TGTGCCAGCAATCTCAACCGGAACACTGAAGCTTTCTTT. Protein product: CASNLNRNTEAFF. The rearrangement joins TRBV2 to TRBJ1-1; the D is unclear. Trimming pared 7 bases from V and 1 base from J, leaving 10 bases between. CDR3 length: 13 amino acids. Germline assignment: CDR1 SNHLY and CDR2 FYNNEI.

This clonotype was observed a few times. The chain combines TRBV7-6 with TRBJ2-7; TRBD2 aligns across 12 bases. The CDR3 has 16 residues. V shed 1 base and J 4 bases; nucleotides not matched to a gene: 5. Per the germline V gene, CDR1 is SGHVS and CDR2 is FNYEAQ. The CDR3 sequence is CASSLGLAGGRYEQYF. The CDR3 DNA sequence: TGTGCCAGCAGCTTAGGTCTAGCGGGGGGGCGATACGAGCAGTACTTC.

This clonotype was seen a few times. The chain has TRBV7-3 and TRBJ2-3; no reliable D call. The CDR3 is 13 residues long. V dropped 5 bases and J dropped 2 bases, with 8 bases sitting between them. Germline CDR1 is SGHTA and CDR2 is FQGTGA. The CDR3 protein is CASSTQFTDTQYF. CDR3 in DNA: TGTGCCAGCAGCACACAGTTCACAGATACGCAGTATTTT.

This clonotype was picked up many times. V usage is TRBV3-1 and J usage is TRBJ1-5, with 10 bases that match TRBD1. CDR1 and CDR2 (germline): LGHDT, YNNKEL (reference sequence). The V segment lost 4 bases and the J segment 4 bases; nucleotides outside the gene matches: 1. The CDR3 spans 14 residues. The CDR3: CASSRQGANQPQHF. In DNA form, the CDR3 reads TGTGCCAGCAGCCGACAGGGGGCAAATCAGCCCCAGCATTTT.